The entry below gives a single T cell receptor beta chain sequence along with its context. This CDR3 is built from 16 residues. Germline-derived CDR1 and CDR2 are SGHAT and FQNNGV. Deletions cut 1 base from V and 0 bases from J, with 11 bases between. This specimen belongs to a study of TIL therapy for anti-PD-1-resistant metastatic lung cancer. The sample's time point: pre-treatment sample, taken before nivolumab and TIL therapy. Sequencing used immunoSEQ v3. Here immunoSEQ multiplex PCR was the method, and the copy in TCRdb shows in-frame clones only, minus some. The sample yields about 46,000 clones, about 86% seen once.

V is TRBV11-2 and J is TRBJ2-3, with TRBD1 as a possible D gene (6 bases). The specimen was blood, collected at baseline. This receptor was taken from a person between 25 and 80 years old with non-small cell lung cancer. The CDR3 nucleotides read TGTGCCAGCAGCTTAGGGGTAGGGGGTAGCACAGATACGCAGTATTTT. Translated: CASSLGVGGSTDTQYF.